This entry is about one T cell receptor beta chain. The germline gives CDR1 ENHRY, CDR2 SYGVKD. This CDR3 contains 16 residues. V was clipped by 0 bases and J by 8 bases; unmatched bases: 7. This sample stems from a study of OX40 agonist ivuxolimab in advanced cancers. Clones were sequenced by immunoSEQ multiplex PCR, and TCRdb holds only the in-frame ones, with some missing. The top ten clones hold over 2% of a sample with under 70,000 clones, more than 75% of them seen once. The J gene is TRBJ2-1, the V gene TRBV10-3; TRBD1 agrees at 10 bases. Sequencing was performed on CD4+ or CD8+ T cells sorted from blood, taken in a trial of the OX40 agonist ivuxolimab. This receptor was obtained from an adult with an advanced solid tumor such as melanoma, head and neck, liver or kidney cancer. The CDR3 bases are TGTGCCATCAGTGAGTCTCCGGGACAGGGGATCCATGAGCAGTTCTTC. The encoded protein is CAISESPGQGIHEQFF.